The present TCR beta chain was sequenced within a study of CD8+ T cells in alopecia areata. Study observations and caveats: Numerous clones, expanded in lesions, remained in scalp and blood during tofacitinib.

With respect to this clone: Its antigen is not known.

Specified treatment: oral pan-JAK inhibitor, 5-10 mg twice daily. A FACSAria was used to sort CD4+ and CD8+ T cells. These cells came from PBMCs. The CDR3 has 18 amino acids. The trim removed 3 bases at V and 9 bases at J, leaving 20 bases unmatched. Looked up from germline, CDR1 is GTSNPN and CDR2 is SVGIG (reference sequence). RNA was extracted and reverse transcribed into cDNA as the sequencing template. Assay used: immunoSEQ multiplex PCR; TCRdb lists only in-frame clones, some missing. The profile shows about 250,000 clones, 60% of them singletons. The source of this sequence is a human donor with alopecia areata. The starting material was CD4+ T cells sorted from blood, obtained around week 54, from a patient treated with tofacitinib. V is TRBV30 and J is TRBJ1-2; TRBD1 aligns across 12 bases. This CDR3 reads CAWSKKSGTGGSFRRYTF. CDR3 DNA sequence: TGTGCCTGGAGCAAAAAGTCCGGGACAGGGGGCAGTTTCCGTCGCTACACCTTC.